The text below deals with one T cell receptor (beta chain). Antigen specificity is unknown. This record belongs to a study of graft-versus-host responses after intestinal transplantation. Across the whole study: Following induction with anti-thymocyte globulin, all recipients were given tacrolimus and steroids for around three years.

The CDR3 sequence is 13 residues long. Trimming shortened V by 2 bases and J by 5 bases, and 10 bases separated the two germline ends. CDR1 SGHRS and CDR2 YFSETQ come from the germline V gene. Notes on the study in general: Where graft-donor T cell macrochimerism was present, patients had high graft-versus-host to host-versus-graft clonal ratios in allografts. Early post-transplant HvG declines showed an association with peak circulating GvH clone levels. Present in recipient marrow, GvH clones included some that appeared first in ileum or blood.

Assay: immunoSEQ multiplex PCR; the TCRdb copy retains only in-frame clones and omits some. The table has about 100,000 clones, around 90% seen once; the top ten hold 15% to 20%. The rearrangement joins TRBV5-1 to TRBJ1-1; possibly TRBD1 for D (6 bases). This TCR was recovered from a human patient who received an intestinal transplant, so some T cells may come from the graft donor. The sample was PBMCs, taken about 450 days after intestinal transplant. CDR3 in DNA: TGCGCCAGCAGCTTTTGGGGGCCTACTGAAGCTTTCTTT. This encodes CASSFWGPTEAFF.